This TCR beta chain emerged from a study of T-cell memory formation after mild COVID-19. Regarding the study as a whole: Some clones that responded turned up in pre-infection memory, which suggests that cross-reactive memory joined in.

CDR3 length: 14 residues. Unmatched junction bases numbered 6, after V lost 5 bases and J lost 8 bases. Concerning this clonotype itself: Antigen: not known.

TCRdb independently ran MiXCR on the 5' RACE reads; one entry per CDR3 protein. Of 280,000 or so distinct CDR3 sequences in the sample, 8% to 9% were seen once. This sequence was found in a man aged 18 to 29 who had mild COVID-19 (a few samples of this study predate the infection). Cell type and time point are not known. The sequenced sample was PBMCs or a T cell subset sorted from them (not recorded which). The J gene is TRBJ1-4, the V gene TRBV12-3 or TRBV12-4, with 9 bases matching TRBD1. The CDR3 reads CASSGQGSGEKLFF. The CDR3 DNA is TGTGCCAGCAGTGGACAGGGGAGTGGGGAAAAACTGTTTTTT.